This T cell receptor beta chain was retrieved from a study of blood T cell repertoires in COVID-19. Study processing details: Amplification of reference gene primers provided the estimated nucleated cell counts. Measured with immunoSEQ multiplex PCR; TCRdb has only the in-frame clones, and not every one. V and J calls and clone size are copied from that table; D and trimming were computed from the DNA. The sample has around 140,000 clones, about 86% seen once; the top ten hold about 8%. Trimming stripped 5 bases from V and 5 bases from J, with 27 bases between. CDR1 SGHVS and CDR2 FQNEAQ come from the germline V gene. The CDR3 loop spans 19 amino acids.

The sample comprised peripheral blood. The origin of this receptor is a woman in her sixties with acute or convalescent COVID-19. V usage is TRBV7-8 and J usage is TRBJ2-2; TRBD2 is a possible D gene (6 bases). CDR3 in DNA: TGTGCCAGCAGCCCCCACGGCGGGGAGCTCGGGCGAACTACCGGGGAGCTGTTTTTT. It is translated as CASSPHGGELGRTTGELFF.